This TCR beta chain was captured in a study of blood T cell repertoires in COVID-19. The trim removed 2 bases at V and 10 bases at J, leaving 7 bases unmatched. This CDR3 contains 12 residues. From germline, CDR1 is GTSNPN and CDR2 SVGIG (reference sequence). Using immunoSEQ multiplex PCR, the repertoire was profiled, and TCRdb retains in-frame clones only, with some absent. The sample records a few hundred thousand clones, roughly 80% being singletons. This clone was seen a single time. This clonotype originated in a man aged 40-49 years who had been exposed to COVID-19. This sequence joins TRBV30 and TRBJ1-1, with 7 bases identical to TRBD1. Sequenced material: PBMCs or T cells enriched from blood (not recorded which). The chain's CDR3 is CAWSFDRARAFF. CDR3 in DNA: TGTGCCTGGAGTTTCGACAGGGCGAGAGCTTTCTTT. The variable domain in full, completed from reference TRBV30 and TRBJ1-1, reads SQTIHQWPATLVQPVGSPLSLECTVEGTSNPNLYWYRQAAGRGLQLLFYSVGIGQISSEVPQNLSASRPQDRQFILSSKKLLLSDSGFYLCAWSFDRARAFFGQGTRLTVV.